This T cell receptor beta chain was sequenced for a study of T cells in Graves' hyperthyroidism and ophthalmopathy. This clonotype showed up just once. The CDR3 does not close with the conserved phenylalanine or tryptophan, likely indicating a read error. Amplification of TCR beta CDR3 regions used RNA as the template. TCR CDR3 regions were first amplified by RT-PCR with HTBI primers. TCRdb reprocessed the multiplex PCR reads with MiXCR, giving one entry per CDR3 protein. The table has 370,000 or so distinct CDR3 sequences, approximately 14% seen once. Germline CDR1 is LGHNA and CDR2 is YSLEER. The CDR3 totals 17 residues. V was clipped by 1 base and J by 0 bases, with 13 bases between them. Blood was obtained at the first hyperthyroidism diagnosis, which preceded any ophthalmopathy symptoms.

The clonotype comes from a woman under 30 with Graves' hyperthyroidism that later progressed to Graves' ophthalmopathy. The rearrangement links TRBV4-3 to TRBJ2-1; D not certain. Source material: blood. The CDR3 sequence is CASSQAPVRSSYNEQFL. DNA of the CDR3: TGCGCCAGCAGCCAAGCACCAGTGCGGAGCTCCTACAATGAGCAGTTCCTC.